What follows is one T cell receptor (beta chain) and its context. Its antigen remains unidentified. Each of the donors was a healthy bone marrow donor. The primer mix had 60 Vbeta and 13 Jbeta primers. The protocol was immunoSEQ multiplex PCR, while the TCRdb copy is restricted to in-frame clones and leaves out a portion. Of over 150,000 clones in the sample, around four fifths were seen once. This entry is derived from a study of cytomegalovirus exposure and HLA in healthy donors. Whole-study findings and limits: Later, an analysis found that common viral pathogens appeared to be linked with several of the most significant clusters. In a later analysis, donors in an Asian-associated ancestry cluster reportedly had fewer N-insertions in productive TCRs than the cohort mean.

Trimming left V 2 bases short and J 3 bases short, with 5 bases between. Germline CDR1 reads MNHEY; CDR2 reads SMNVEV (reference sequence). CDR3 length: 13 amino acids. The chain uses TRBV27 and TRBJ2-1, with unresolved D. This TCR was recovered from a woman aged 50 to 60 in good health and CMV-seronegative. Sequenced input: PBMCs. CDR3 DNA: TGTGCCAGCAGTTTAGTTTACTACAATGAGCAGTTCTTC. It yields the protein CASSLVYYNEQFF.